The next 3 T cell receptor beta chains were all read from a single sample in a study of siplizumab effects on memory and regulatory T cells. Sequenced by immunoSEQ multiplex PCR; TCRdb stores in-frame clones only, minus some. The sample has roughly 100,000 clones, more than 85% seen once. Source material: CD4+ T cells sorted from blood. The receptors originated from a human donor in good health.

In its sample, this clone was seen once. V usage is TRBV5-1 and J usage is TRBJ2-5; D not resolved. The germline CDR1 and CDR2 sequences are SGHRS and YFSETQ. V was shortened by 4 bases and J by 5 bases, with 6 bases between the two germline ends. This CDR3 region has 11 residues. The CDR3 sequence is CASSARETQYF. In DNA, the CDR3 is TGCGCCAGCAGCGCGAGGGAGACCCAGTACTTC.

The chain uses TRBV9 and TRBJ2-2; 8 bases are shared with TRBD2. Germline CDR1 is SGDLS and CDR2 is YYNGEE. There are 15 residues in the CDR3. V dropped 0 bases and J dropped 7; count of bases not matched to a gene: 5. Here the CDR3 DNA reads TGTGCCAGCAGCGTAGTCCGGGAGGGGATCGGGGAGCTGTTTTTT. This translates into CASSVVREGIGELFF.

This rearrangement joins TRBV19 to TRBJ1-5; 7 bases are shared with TRBD1. Germline V lookup: CDR1 LNHDA, CDR2 SQIVND (reference sequence). The V segment lost 10 bases and the J segment 3 bases; nucleotides outside the gene matches: 9. The CDR3 loop spans 14 amino acids. CDR3 protein: CAISAGGNNQPQHF. The CDR3, as DNA: TGTGCCATATCCGCAGGGGGAAACAATCAGCCCCAGCATTTT. Supplemented by reference TRBV19 and TRBJ1-5, the full variable domain reads DGGITQSPKYLFRKEGQNVTLSCEQNLNHDAMYWYRQDPGQGLRLIYYSQIVNDFQKGDIAEGYSVSREKKESFPLTVTSAQKNPTAFYLCAISAGGNNQPQHFGDGTRLSIL.